This T cell receptor beta chain was sequenced during a study of beta chain features in type 1 diabetes (dated by TCRdb to the late 2010s). A note on the overall study: Patients and healthy donors did not differ in mean age, gender distribution, total cell number or subset yield. Whereas all 30 or so donors provided naive and central memory subsets, regulatory and stem cell-like memory subsets were isolated from just 8 patients and roughly 8 healthy donors. A total of 85 million to 140 million sorted cells were examined across all samples, and a strong correlation was observed between cell number per subset and RNA yield. The study compared the TCRB repertoires of sorted circulating CD4+ T cell subsets in recently diagnosed type 1 diabetes patients with those in matched healthy donors. Findings and caveats that apply to the study as a whole: Shorter templates might have been favored by PCR, but patient and control samples were amplified and corrected together, so both groups would have been affected equally by any skew. At VDJ recombination sites, patients with type 1 diabetes made fewer insertions and deleted more nucleotides, a pattern implying thymic rearrangement abnormalities. HLA sub-analyses involved small numbers of individuals, so any influence of HLA type on TCRB rearrangement remained unresolved. Naive, central memory and regulatory TCRB repertoires appeared to be more alike among patients than among healthy donors. In all four CD4+ subsets, TCRB CDR3 length was moderately but significantly shorter in type 1 diabetes patients. Because cDNA rather than genomic DNA was sequenced, highly expressing activated cells could have been over-represented, although no difference in activation and CD3 levels was found between groups.

V is shortened by 2 bases, J by 2 bases, and the region joining them spans 11 bases. There are 15 amino acids in the CDR3, from cysteine to phenylalanine inclusive. Just CDR3 DNA is preserved here, 45 bases in frame from base 1. According to the germline V gene, CDR1 reads LGHNA and CDR2 reads YNFKEQ. Each donor gave one peripheral blood draw, around 100 mL on average, collected into heparinised tubes. A BD FACSAria II and a panel including CD45RO, CCR7, CD25, CD127, CD95 and CD27 were used to sort naive, central memory, regulatory and stem cell-like memory CD4+ T cells. Every sorted population had a purity above 98%. Right away, PBMCs were isolated by Lymphoprep density gradient centrifugation and were stained directly, with no culture step. So that batch effects would be minimized, each experiment stained and sorted samples in pairs, pairing one healthy donor with one patient. This clone has a handful of counts. Its antigen is unknown. No base-level quality is on record; no much larger clone is a single base apart.

The entire amount of isolated RNA was reverse transcribed using the High Capacity cDNA Reverse Transcription Kit, so the sequenced TCRB transcripts were expressed ones. Naive, central memory and regulatory T cell samples underwent deep immunoSEQ sequencing, averaging approximately 3.3 million total reads per sample. Sorted cells were lysed in RLT buffer, and RNA was extracted using DNase-treated RNeasy Micro or Mini kits according to cell number. Each cell subset was processed separately to prevent cross-contamination, with patient and healthy donor samples processed together. The immunoSEQ multiplex PCR was used to amplify TCRB sequences from cDNA, yielding 87-bp fragments that span the CDR3 region. Amplicons were sequenced on the Illumina HiSeq platform. Processing in the source paper ran as follows. PCR bias was corrected computationally using synthetic template baselines, and reads within Hamming distance 2 were collapsed, with unmergeable singletons discarded. Reads were aligned against IMGT so that V, D and J genes, CDR3 length and insertions or deletions at six rearrangement sites could be assigned. Clonotype counts were normalized to sorted cell number within each subset before computing true diversity and Gini coefficients with the tcR R package. The overlap coefficient, calculated on TCRB nucleotide sequences, was used to quantify repertoire sharing. Out-of-frame TCRB sequences from naive cells were analyzed as a proxy for the pre-selection repertoire. What TCRdb holds here is the immuneACCESS table cut down to in-frame rearrangements. Part of the clones is not present; checked against another copy, under half of the missing clones reflect an unresolved V gene, and the others are unexplained. V, J and clone size are those of that table, while D and trimming were read from the DNA. The sample data list 500,000 to 800,000 clones, and 12% of these were observed just once. The ten largest make up around 0.12% of the sample.

Rearrangement joined TRBV4-2 to TRBJ2-3, with no confidently assigned D gene. The source of this sequence is a man younger than 40 with type 1 diabetes. The sequenced material came from naive CD4+ T cells from blood. This sample's cell subset or site label indicates: true naive CD4+ T cells. The DNA sequence is as follows: TGTGCCAGCAGCCAACCCCATTATAACACAGATACGCAGTATTTT. This is translated as CASSQPHYNTDTQYF.